A selection of T cell receptor beta chains follows, all from one sample in a study of blood T cell repertoires in COVID-19. Sequencing used immunoSEQ multiplex PCR; TCRdb keeps in-frame clones, though not all of them. The data show about 140,000 clones, around 80% seen once. Sequencing input: peripheral blood. The receptors come from a woman at least 80 years old in a cohort sampled during active or convalescent COVID-19. The conserved cysteine and the conserved F or W are not part of the CDR3 here. A D gene is named only where the DNA matches it firmly.

V: TRBV3-1/TRBV3-2
J: TRBJ1-1
D: TRBD1
CDR3: ASSPGQGALNTEAF

V: TRBV7-9
J: TRBJ1-1
D: .
CDR3: ASSPQSGDTEAF

V: TRBV7-3
J: TRBJ2-3
D: TRBD2
CDR3: ASSRLAGGHSTDTQY

V: TRBV24-1
J: TRBJ1-5
D: .
CDR3: ATSDTRGDYNQPQH

V: TRBV27
J: TRBJ2-2
D: TRBD2
CDR3: ASSFSRPTSGGFTGELF

V: TRBV7-2
J: TRBJ1-1
D: TRBD1
CDR3: ASSRTGYTEAF

V: TRBV5-1
J: TRBJ2-4
D: TRBD1
CDR3: ASSPGGTGGANIQY

V: TRBV24-1
J: TRBJ2-3
D: .
CDR3: ATSDPGKQGTDTQY

V: TRBV7-9
J: TRBJ1-1
D: TRBD1
CDR3: ASSLGDRGYTEAF

V: TRBV9
J: TRBJ1-2
D: .
CDR3: ASSVGGGQFYGYT

V: TRBV7-2
J: TRBJ2-1
D: TRBD2
CDR3: ASSLGSGGGYEQF

V: TRBV4-2
J: TRBJ1-3
D: .
CDR3: ASSQDSVRERAGNTIY

V: TRBV11-3
J: TRBJ2-7
D: TRBD1
CDR3: ASSSGQGSYEQY

V: TRBV5-5
J: TRBJ1-1
D: TRBD1
CDR3: ASSLGQGAREAF

V: TRBV6-2/TRBV6-3
J: TRBJ2-2
D: .
CDR3: ASSYSRLGPTNTGELF

V: TRBV7-2
J: TRBJ1-2
D: TRBD1
CDR3: ASSSRGKGYGYT

V: TRBV2
J: TRBJ2-2
D: TRBD2
CDR3: ASSAQPGLVLGELF

V: TRBV5-1
J: TRBJ1-6
D: .
CDR3: ASSLALRGLGSPLH

V: TRBV4-3
J: TRBJ1-5
D: .
CDR3: ASSQDRRDNQPQH

V: TRBV3-1/TRBV3-2
J: TRBJ1-1
D: .
CDR3: ASSQDLSGLGAGSTEAF

V: TRBV6-5
J: TRBJ1-3
D: .
CDR3: ASSYSGGGGNTIY

V: TRBV4-3
J: TRBJ1-5
D: .
CDR3: ASSPRYKGDNQPQH

V: TRBV28
J: TRBJ1-2
D: TRBD1
CDR3: ASSRQGAWGYT

V: TRBV11-2
J: TRBJ2-3
D: .
CDR3: ASSLVPIRADTQY

V: TRBV3-1/TRBV3-2
J: TRBJ1-1
D: .
CDR3: ASSQSPEGGAF

V: TRBV29-1
J: TRBJ1-5
D: .
CDR3: SVEVTGGQPQH

V: TRBV5-6
J: TRBJ1-2
D: TRBD1
CDR3: ASSSKYRGTFYGYT

V: TRBV6-5
J: TRBJ2-4
D: .
CDR3: ASSLDTNIQY

V: TRBV7-6
J: TRBJ2-2
D: .
CDR3: ASSRTIRGTGELF

V: TRBV9
J: TRBJ1-1
D: .
CDR3: ASSGTLGANTEAF

V: TRBV11-2
J: TRBJ1-2
D: .
CDR3: ASSPTAGYGYT